The T cell receptor (beta chain) described here comes from a study of OX40 agonist ivuxolimab in advanced cancers. Study at large: Patients received ivuxolimab, an agonistic anti-OX40 (CD134) antibody. Earlier treatment with anti-PD-1, anti-PD-L1 or anti-CTLA-4 was permitted, and about 40% had received some.

General observations from the study: Doses of 0.1 to 3.0 mg/kg were accompanied by clonal expansion of CD4+ and CD8+ blood T cells by week 6. Compared with CD4+, CD8+ T cells on average had more expanded clones.

The data were produced by immunoSEQ multiplex PCR, yet TCRdb's version contains in-frame clones alone and is incomplete. The table includes more than 45,000 clones, about 90% detected once. Comments on this clone: Its antigen is not known.

CDR3 size: 15 residues. Trimming removed 4 bases from V and 10 bases from J, with 18 bases in between. Germline V CDR1 and CDR2: SGDLS, YYNGEE. The sequences come from CD4+ or CD8+ T cells sorted from blood, collected in a trial of the OX40 agonist ivuxolimab. The receptor was derived from an adult with an advanced solid tumor such as melanoma, head and neck, liver or kidney cancer. This chain joins TRBV9 and TRBJ1-6, with D tentatively TRBD1 (6 bases). CDR3 nucleotide sequence: TGTGCCAGCAGCCCACAACAGGGATCGAGGTCACCCCTCCACTTT. Its protein product is CASSPQQGSRSPLHF.